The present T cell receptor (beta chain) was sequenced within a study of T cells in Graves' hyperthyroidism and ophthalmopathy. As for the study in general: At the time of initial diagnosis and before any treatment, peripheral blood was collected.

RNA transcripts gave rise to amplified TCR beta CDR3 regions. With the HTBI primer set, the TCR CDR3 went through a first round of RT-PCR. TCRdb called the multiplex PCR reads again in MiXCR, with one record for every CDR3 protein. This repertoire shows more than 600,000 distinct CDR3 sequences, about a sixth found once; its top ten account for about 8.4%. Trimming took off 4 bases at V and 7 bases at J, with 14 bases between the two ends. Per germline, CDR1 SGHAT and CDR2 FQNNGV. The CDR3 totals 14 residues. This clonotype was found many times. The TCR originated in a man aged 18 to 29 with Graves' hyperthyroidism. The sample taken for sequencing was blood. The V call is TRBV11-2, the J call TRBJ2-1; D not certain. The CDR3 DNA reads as TGTGCCAGCAGCTCCCCAAACGTCAGGAATGAGCAGTTCTTC. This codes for CASSSPNVRNEQFF.